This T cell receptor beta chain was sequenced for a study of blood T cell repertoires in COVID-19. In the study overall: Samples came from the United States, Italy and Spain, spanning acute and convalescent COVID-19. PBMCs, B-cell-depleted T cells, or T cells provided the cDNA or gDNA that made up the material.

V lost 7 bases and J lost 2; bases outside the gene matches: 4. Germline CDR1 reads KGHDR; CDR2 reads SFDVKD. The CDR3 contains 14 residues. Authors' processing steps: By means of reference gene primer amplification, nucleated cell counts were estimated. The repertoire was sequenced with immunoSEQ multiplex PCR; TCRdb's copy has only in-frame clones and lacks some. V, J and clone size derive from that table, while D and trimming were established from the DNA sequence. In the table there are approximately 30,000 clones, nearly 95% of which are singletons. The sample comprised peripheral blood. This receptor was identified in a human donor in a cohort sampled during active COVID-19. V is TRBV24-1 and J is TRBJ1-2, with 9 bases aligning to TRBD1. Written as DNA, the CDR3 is TGTGCCACCAGGGACAGGGGCCTGAACTATGGCTACACCTTC. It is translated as CATRDRGLNYGYTF.